This T cell receptor beta chain was found in a study of blood T cell repertoires in COVID-19. Study-level information: Collection of acute and convalescent COVID-19 samples took place in the United States, Italy and Spain.

This CDR3 has 11 residues. Trimming cost V 11 bases and J 10 bases, with 15 bases left between them. Germline values: CDR1 LNHDA, CDR2 SQIVND (reference sequence). Cohort placement rested on clinical history that participants reported themselves. The method was immunoSEQ multiplex PCR; TCRdb's version includes in-frame clones alone and lacks a portion of them. The sample includes 150,000 or so clones, 65% to 90% of them seen just once. The V call is TRBV19, the J call TRBJ2-1; perhaps TRBD2 as D (6 bases). Sequencing was done on a sample of PBMCs or T cells enriched from blood (not recorded which). This clonotype was obtained from a man aged 50 or older who had recovered from COVID-19. CDR3 nucleotide sequence: TGTGCCCCCACCACGGAGGGGGAGCAGTTCTTC. Amino acid sequence: CAPTTEGEQFF.